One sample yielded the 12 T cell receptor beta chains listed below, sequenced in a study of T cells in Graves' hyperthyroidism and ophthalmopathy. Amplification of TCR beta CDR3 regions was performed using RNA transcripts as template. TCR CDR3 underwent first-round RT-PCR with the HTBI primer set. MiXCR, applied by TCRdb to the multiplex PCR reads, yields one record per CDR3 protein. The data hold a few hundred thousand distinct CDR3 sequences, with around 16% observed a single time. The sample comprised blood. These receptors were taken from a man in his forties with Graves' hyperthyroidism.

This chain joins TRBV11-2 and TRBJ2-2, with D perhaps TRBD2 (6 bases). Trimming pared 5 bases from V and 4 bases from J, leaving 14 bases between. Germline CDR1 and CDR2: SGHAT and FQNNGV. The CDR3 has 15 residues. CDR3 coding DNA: TGTGCCAGCAGCCCCGGGACTCACGGCACCGGGGAGCTGTTTTTT. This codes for CASSPGTHGTGELFF.

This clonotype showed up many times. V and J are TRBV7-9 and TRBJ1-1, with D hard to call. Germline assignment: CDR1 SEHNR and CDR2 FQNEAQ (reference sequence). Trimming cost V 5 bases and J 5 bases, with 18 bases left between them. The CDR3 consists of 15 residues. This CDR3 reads CASSNHGVVGTEAFF. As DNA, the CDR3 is TGTGCCAGCAGCAACCATGGGGTGGTAGGGACTGAAGCTTTCTTT. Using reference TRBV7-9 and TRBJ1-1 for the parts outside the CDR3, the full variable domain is DTGVSQNPRHKITKRGQNVTFRCDPISEHNRLYWYRQTLGQGPEFLTYFQNEAQLEKSRLLSDRFSAERPKGSFSTLEIQRTEQGDSAMYLCASSNHGVVGTEAFFGQGTRLTVV.

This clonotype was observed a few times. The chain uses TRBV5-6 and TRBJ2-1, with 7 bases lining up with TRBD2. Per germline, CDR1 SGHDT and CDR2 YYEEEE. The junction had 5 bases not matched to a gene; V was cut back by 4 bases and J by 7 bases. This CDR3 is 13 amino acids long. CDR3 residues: CASSTGGSNEQFF. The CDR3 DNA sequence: TGTGCCAGCAGCACGGGGGGATCGAATGAGCAGTTCTTC.

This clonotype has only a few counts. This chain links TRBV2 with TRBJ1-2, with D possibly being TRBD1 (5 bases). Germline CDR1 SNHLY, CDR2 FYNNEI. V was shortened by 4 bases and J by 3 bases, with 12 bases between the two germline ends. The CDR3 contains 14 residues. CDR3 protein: CASSVLGEYYGYTF. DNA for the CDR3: TGTGCCAGCAGTGTATTGGGGGAATACTATGGCTACACCTTC.

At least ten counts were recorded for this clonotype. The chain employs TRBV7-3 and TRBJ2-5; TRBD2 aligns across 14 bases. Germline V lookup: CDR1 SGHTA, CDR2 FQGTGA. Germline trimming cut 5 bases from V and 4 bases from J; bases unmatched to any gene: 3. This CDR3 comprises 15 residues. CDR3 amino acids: CASSRLAGGGETQYF. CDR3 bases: TGTGCCAGCAGCCGACTAGCGGGGGGGGGAGAGACCCAGTACTTC.

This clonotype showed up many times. The CDR3 nucleotides are TGTGCCAGCAGGAAGGCAGATACGCAGTATTTT. Translated, it gives CASRKADTQYF. This chain uses TRBV7-9 with TRBJ2-3, with unresolved D. CDR1 SEHNR and CDR2 FQNEAQ come from the germline V gene (reference sequence). The length of the CDR3 is 11 residues. V gave up 6 bases and J gave up 4 bases, with 5 bases separating them.

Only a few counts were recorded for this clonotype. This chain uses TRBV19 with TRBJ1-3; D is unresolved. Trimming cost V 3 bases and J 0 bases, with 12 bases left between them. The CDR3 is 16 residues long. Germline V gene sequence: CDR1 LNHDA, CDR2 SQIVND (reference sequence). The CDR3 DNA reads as TGTGCCAGTAGTATTCAGACAAGCATCTCTGGAAACACCATATATTTT. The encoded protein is CASSIQTSISGNTIYF.

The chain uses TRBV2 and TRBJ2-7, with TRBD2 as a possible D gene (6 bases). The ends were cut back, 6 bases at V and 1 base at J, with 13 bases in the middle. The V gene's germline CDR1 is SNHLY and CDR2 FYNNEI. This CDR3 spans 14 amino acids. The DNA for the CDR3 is TGTGCCAGCAGGCTCCGGGGGTCTTCCTACGAGCAGTACTTC. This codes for CASRLRGSSYEQYF.

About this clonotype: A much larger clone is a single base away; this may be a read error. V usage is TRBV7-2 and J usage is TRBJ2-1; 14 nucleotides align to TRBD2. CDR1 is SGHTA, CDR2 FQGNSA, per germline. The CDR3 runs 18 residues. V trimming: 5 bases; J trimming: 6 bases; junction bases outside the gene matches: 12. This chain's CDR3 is CASSPGLAGGPSCNEQFF. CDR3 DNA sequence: TGTGCCAGCAGCCCTGGACTAGCGGGGGGCCCGTCGTGCAATGAGCAGTTCTTC.

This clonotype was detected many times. In DNA, the CDR3 is TGTGCCAGCAGCACGGACGGATACAATGAGCAGTTCTTC. Its translation is CASSTDGYNEQFF. The V and J genes are TRBV7-2 and TRBJ2-1; D call uncertain. The V end lost 5 bases, the J end lost 4 bases, and 9 bases lay between the germline ends. CDR1 is SGHTA and CDR2 is FQGNSA in the germline V gene. The CDR3 runs 13 residues. The full variable domain, with the rest looked up from reference TRBV7-2 and TRBJ2-1, is GAGVSQSPSNKVTEKGKDVELRCDPISGHTALYWYRQSLGQGLEFLIYFQGNSAPDKSGLPSDRFSAERTGGSVSTLTIQRTQQEDSAVYLCASSTDGYNEQFFGPGTRLTVL.

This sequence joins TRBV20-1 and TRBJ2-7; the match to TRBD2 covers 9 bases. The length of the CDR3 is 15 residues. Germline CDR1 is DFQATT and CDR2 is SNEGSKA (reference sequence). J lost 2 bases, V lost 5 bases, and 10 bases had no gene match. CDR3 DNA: TGCAGTGCTGACCGAGCGGGAGGTAGAGCCTACGAGCAGTACTTC. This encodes CSADRAGGRAYEQYF.

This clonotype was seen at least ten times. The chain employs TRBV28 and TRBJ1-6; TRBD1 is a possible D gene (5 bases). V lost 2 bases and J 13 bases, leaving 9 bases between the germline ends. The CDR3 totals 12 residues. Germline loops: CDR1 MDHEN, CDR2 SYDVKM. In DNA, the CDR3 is TGTGCCAGCAGTTTAAGGGGAACCCCCCTCCACTTT. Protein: CASSLRGTPLHF.